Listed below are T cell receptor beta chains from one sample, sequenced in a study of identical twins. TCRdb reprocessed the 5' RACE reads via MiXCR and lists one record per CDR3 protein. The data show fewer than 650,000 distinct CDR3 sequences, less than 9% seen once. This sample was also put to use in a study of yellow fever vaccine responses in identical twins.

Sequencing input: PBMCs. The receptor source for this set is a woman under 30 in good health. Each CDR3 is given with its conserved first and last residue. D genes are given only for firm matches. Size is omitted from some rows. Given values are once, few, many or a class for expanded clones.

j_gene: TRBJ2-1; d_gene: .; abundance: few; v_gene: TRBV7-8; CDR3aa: CASSWTGGLLRSINEQFF; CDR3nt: TGTGCCAGCAGCTGGACTGGTGGGCTACTACGGTCGATCAATGAGCAGTTCTTC
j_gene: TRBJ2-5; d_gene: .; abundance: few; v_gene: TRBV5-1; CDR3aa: CASSSRHQQETQYF; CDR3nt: TGCGCCAGCAGCTCGAGACATCAACAAGAGACCCAGTACTTC
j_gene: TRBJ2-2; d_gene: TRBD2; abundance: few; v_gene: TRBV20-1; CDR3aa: CSASLRRGRIANTGELFF; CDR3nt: TGCAGTGCTAGCCTCAGGCGGGGGAGGATCGCGAACACCGGGGAGCTGTTTTTT
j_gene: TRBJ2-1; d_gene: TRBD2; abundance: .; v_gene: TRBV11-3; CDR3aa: CASSFRLAGVKDNEQFF; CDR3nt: TGTGCCAGCAGCTTTCGACTAGCGGGAGTTAAGGACAATGAGCAGTTCTTC
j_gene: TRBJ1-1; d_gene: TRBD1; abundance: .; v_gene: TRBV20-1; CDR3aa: CCARGPGTDLNTEAFF; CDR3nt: TGCTGTGCGAGGGGGCCAGGGACTGATTTGAACACTGAAGCTTTCTTT
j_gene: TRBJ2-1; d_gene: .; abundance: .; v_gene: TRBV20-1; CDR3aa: CSATPVNGEQFF; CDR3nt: TGCAGTGCTACCCCGGTTAACGGGGAGCAGTTCTTC
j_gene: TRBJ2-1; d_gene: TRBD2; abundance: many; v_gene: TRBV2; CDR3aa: CATTEASGRGDEQFF; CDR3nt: TGTGCCACTACGGAGGCTAGCGGGAGAGGGGATGAGCAGTTCTTC
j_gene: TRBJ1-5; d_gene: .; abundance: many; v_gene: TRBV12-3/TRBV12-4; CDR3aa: CASSFTGGGNQPQHF; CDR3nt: TGTGCCAGCAGTTTCACGGGGGGCGGCAATCAGCCCCAGCATTTT
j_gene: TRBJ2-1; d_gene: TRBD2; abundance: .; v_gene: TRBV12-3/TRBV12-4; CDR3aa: CASSFRGTKNEQFF; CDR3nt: TGTGCCAGCAGTTTTCGAGGGACTAAGAATGAGCAGTTCTTC
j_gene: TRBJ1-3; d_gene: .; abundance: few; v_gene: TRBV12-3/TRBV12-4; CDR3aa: CASTDSGGGNTIYF; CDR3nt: TGTGCCAGCACCGATAGTGGGGGAGGAAACACCATATATTTT
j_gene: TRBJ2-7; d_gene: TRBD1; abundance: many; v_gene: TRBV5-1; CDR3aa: CASSSPGQGYEQYF; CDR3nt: TGCGCCAGCAGCTCACCGGGACAGGGATACGAGCAGTACTTC
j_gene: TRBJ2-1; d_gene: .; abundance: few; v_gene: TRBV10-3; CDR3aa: CAISELMTDGANLNEQFF; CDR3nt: TGTGCCATCAGTGAACTAATGACAGACGGGGCTAACCTGAATGAGCAGTTCTTC
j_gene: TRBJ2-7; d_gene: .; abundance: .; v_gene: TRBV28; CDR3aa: CASSFGAGGRYEQYF; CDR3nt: TGTGCCAGCAGTTTTGGGGCAGGGGGGCGATACGAGCAGTACTTC
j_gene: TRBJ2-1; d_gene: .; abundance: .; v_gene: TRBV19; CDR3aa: CASSIRPDSYNEQFF; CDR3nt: TGTGCCAGTAGTATTCGTCCGGACTCCTACAATGAGCAGTTCTTC
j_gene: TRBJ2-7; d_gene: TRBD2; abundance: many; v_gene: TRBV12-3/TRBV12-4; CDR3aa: CASSLAGGMDEQYF; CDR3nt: TGTGCCAGCAGCCTAGCGGGAGGAATGGACGAGCAGTACTTC